This passage covers 26 T cell receptor beta chains from one sample sequenced in a study of cytomegalovirus exposure and HLA in healthy donors. The PCR employed 60 Vbeta primers together with 13 Jbeta primers. Libraries were prepared by immunoSEQ multiplex PCR; TCRdb keeps only in-frame clonotypes and omits some of them. The sample holds tens of thousands of clones, 70% to 80% seen once. The material sequenced was PBMCs. These receptors originate from a woman younger than 45 in good health and CMV-seronegative.

Concerning this clone: One end of the junction varies from germline; a read error may be responsible. This sequence joins TRBV2 and TRBJ2-7, with a tentative D call TRBD2 (6 bases). Germline V gene sequence: CDR1 SNHLY, CDR2 FYNNEI. This CDR3 is 14 amino acids long. This CDR3 is CASREAGLSYEQYF. The CDR3 DNA sequence: TGTGCCAGCAGAGAAGCGGGCCTATCCTACGAGCAGTACTTC.

A note on this clone: This same CDR3 is encoded by further DNA sequences in the sample. V is TRBV30 and J is TRBJ1-5; the D is unclear. V was clipped by 0 bases and J by 0 bases, with 3 bases between them. From germline, CDR1 is GTSNPN and CDR2 SVGIG (reference sequence). The CDR3 extends over 13 amino acids. The CDR3 sequence: CAWSVSSNQPQHF. In nucleotides, the CDR3 is TGTGCCTGGAGTGTTAGTAGCAATCAGCCCCAGCATTTT.

The chain combines TRBV6-1 with TRBJ2-1; 8 positions agree with TRBD1. Losses at the gene ends were 1 base for V and 5 bases for J; bases not matched to a gene: 4. The CDR3 runs 15 residues. Germline loops: CDR1 MNHNS, CDR2 SASEGT. The DNA for the CDR3 is TGTGCCAGCAGTGAAGAAGGACAGGGACACAATGAGCAGTTCTTC. It is translated as CASSEEGQGHNEQFF.

The chain carries TRBV6-1 and TRBJ2-3; D ambiguous. This CDR3 is 12 amino acids long. Germline assignment: CDR1 MNHNS and CDR2 SASEGT. V was shortened by 7 bases and J by 3 bases, with 8 bases between the two germline ends. CDR3 in DNA: TGTGCCAGCACTCTGGAGACAGATACGCAGTATTTT. The encoded protein is CASTLETDTQYF.

This rearrangement joins TRBV5-1 to TRBJ2-7; 10 bases agree with TRBD2. CDR1 and CDR2 from the germline V gene are SGHRS and YFSETQ. The V gene end was trimmed by 0 bases and the J gene end by 2 bases; junction bases not matched to a gene: 8. This CDR3 comprises 17 residues. The CDR3 sequence is CASSLGMTSGHTYEQYF. In DNA form, the CDR3 reads TGCGCCAGCAGCTTGGGGATGACTAGCGGGCACACCTACGAGCAGTACTTC.

This clone occurred once. V gene TRBV7-8 combines with J gene TRBJ2-3; 8 positions agree with TRBD2. V was pared by 3 bases and J by 1 base, with 0 bases of the junction left unmatched. The CDR3 length is 14 residues. Germline V gene lookup returns CDR1 SGHVS and CDR2 FQNEAQ. CDR3 DNA sequence: TGTGCCAGCAGCTTGACTAGCGGCACAGATACGCAGTATTTT. It encodes CASSLTSGTDTQYF.

The chain has TRBV5-1 and TRBJ2-5; TRBD2 aligns across 7 bases. Trimming at V came to 4 bases and at J to 5 bases, leaving 5 bases not matched to a gene. CDR3 length: 13 residues. Per germline, CDR1 SGHRS and CDR2 YFSETQ. The CDR3 DNA sequence: TGCGCCAGCAGCGGAAGCGGGGAGGAGACCCAGTACTTC. Residues: CASSGSGEETQYF.

This clone has more than one count but fewer than ten. The chain links TRBV25-1 to TRBJ1-1; D is ambiguous. There are 12 residues in the CDR3. In germline, CDR1 is MGHDK, CDR2 SYGVNS. Between the trimmed V and J ends, which lost 8 bases and 5 bases, there was a span of 12 bases. CDR3 DNA sequence: TGTGCCAGCCACGGAGAGAATACTGAAGCTTTCTTT. It codes for CASHGENTEAFF.

The gene calls are TRBV10-2 and TRBJ1-2; D gene uncertain. Germline CDR1 WSHSY, CDR2 SAAADI. This CDR3 is 12 amino acids long. Trimming took 6 bases from V and 8 from J, leaving 13 bases between them. CDR3 amino acids: CASRPGEGGYTF. CDR3 DNA: TGCGCCAGCAGACCCGGAGAGGGAGGCTACACCTTC.

The CDR3 DNA is TGTGCCAGCAGCCCTAATGAGGGCGCTGGAAACACCATATATTTT. This codes for CASSPNEGAGNTIYF. The rearrangement uses TRBV6-6 and TRBJ1-3; D ambiguous. Germline CDR1 MNHNY, CDR2 SVGAGI (reference sequence). Deletions cut 6 bases from V and 2 bases from J, with 14 bases between. The CDR3 extends over 15 amino acids.

This clone was detected a few times. V usage is TRBV10-3 and J usage is TRBJ2-1, with TRBD2 matching over 12 bases. V lost 8 bases, J lost 9 bases, and 5 bases stayed unmatched. The CDR3 covers 13 residues. Germline-derived CDR1 and CDR2 are ENHRY and SYGVKD. This chain's CDR3 is CAISSGREGEQFF. In nucleotides, the CDR3 is TGTGCCATCTCTAGCGGGAGGGAGGGTGAGCAGTTCTTC.

The table lists this clone with many counts. The rearrangement links TRBV6-4 to TRBJ2-3; D unclear. In germline, CDR1 is MRHNA, CDR2 SNTAGT. The length of the CDR3 is 13 residues. V was trimmed by 3 bases and J by 3 bases, leaving 7 bases between them. The CDR3 spells CASSEASTDTQYF. CDR3 nucleotide sequence: TGTGCCAGCAGTGAAGCGAGTACAGATACGCAGTATTTT.

The V and J genes are TRBV18 and TRBJ1-5; a weak D match, TRBD1 (5 bases). Trimming removed 2 bases from V and 0 bases from J, with 14 bases in between. Per the germline V gene, CDR1 is KGHSH and CDR2 is LQKENI. This CDR3 spans 17 amino acids. CDR3 DNA: TGTGCCAGCTCACCAAGCGAGGCAGGGTATAGCAATCAGCCCCAGCATTTT. Protein: CASSPSEAGYSNQPQHF.

The chain has TRBV7-8 and TRBJ2-7; perhaps TRBD1 as D (5 bases). V was trimmed by 1 base and J by 2 bases, leaving 9 bases between them. Germline V gene lookup returns CDR1 SGHVS and CDR2 FQNEAQ. This CDR3 contains 14 residues. The CDR3 region has the DNA TGTGCCAGCAGCTTAGAGGTAGGGGCCTACGAGCAGTACTTC. Its protein product is CASSLEVGAYEQYF.

The chain is built from TRBV30 and TRBJ2-1; a weak D match, TRBD1 (6 bases). Germline-derived CDR1 and CDR2 are GTSNPN and SVGIG (reference sequence). V was trimmed by 4 bases and J by 6 bases, leaving 13 bases between them. The length of the CDR3 is 13 residues. The CDR3 coding sequence is TGTGCCTGGACCGGACAGAGTTTCAATGAGCAGTTCTTC. It translates to CAWTGQSFNEQFF.

The gene calls are TRBV30 and TRBJ2-4, with 7 bases lining up with TRBD2. Trimming took 3 bases from V and 7 from J; bases not matched to a gene: 6. The CDR3 runs 13 residues. The germline V gene encodes CDR1 GTSNPN and CDR2 SVGIG (reference sequence). The CDR3 loop is CAWSEASGNIQYF. In nucleotides, the CDR3 is TGTGCCTGGAGCGAGGCTAGCGGCAACATTCAGTACTTC.

The gene calls are TRBV19 and TRBJ1-5; possibly TRBD1 for D (5 bases). The CDR3 has 14 amino acids. With 4 bases removed from V and 3 bases from J, the gap between germline ends came to 10 bases. Germline-derived CDR1 and CDR2 are LNHDA and SQIVND (reference sequence). The CDR3 nucleotides read TGTGCCAGTAGTACCCGACAGCTCAATCAGCCCCAGCATTTT. Translated, it gives CASSTRQLNQPQHF.

The J gene is TRBJ2-6, the V gene TRBV30, with a possible D match to TRBD2 (5 bases). Germline V lookup: CDR1 GTSNPN, CDR2 SVGIG (reference sequence). This CDR3 spans 17 amino acids. The V end lost 0 bases, the J end lost 0 bases, and 12 bases lay between the germline ends. CDR3 loop: CAWSVRGPRSGANVLTF. The CDR3 DNA follows: TGTGCCTGGAGTGTACGCGGGCCCCGCTCTGGGGCCAACGTCCTGACTTTC.

This chain uses TRBV11-2 with TRBJ2-3; D uncertain. V was trimmed by 3 bases and J by 0 bases, leaving 10 bases between them. The CDR3 runs 15 residues. Germline V gene lookup returns CDR1 SGHAT and CDR2 FQNNGV. The CDR3, as DNA: TGTGCCAGCAGCTTTTTATCCTCTAGCACAGATACGCAGTATTTT. This translates into CASSFLSSSTDTQYF.

CDR3 in amino acids: CASSQGDYSYNEQFF. Written as DNA, the CDR3 is TGCGCCAGCAGCCAAGGGGACTACTCCTACAATGAGCAGTTCTTC. J is TRBJ2-1 and V is TRBV4-1; 7 nucleotides align to TRBD2. J gave up 0 bases and V 1 base, and 0 bases lay outside the gene matches. CDR1 is MGHRA, CDR2 YSYEKL, per germline. This CDR3 comprises 15 residues.

This clone came up a few times. J is TRBJ2-5 and V is TRBV6-5; TRBD2 agrees at 10 bases. The CDR3 is 15 residues long. Germline trimming cut 4 bases from V and 1 base from J; bases unmatched to any gene: 3. Germline V gives CDR1 MNHEY, CDR2 SVGAGI. CDR3 protein: CASSLGLAVQETQYF. CDR3 DNA sequence: TGTGCCAGCAGTTTAGGACTAGCGGTCCAAGAGACCCAGTACTTC.

This chain uses TRBV28 with TRBJ1-2, with D unclear. Germline assignment: CDR1 MDHEN and CDR2 SYDVKM. The V and J ends lost 6 bases and 8 bases respectively, with 13 bases between them. The CDR3 spans 12 residues. The CDR3 bases are TGTGCCAGCAGCGCTACGGGGAGAGGCTACACCTTC. Its protein product is CASSATGRGYTF.

CDR3 in amino acids: CAWSRLASSYNEQFF. In DNA, the CDR3 is TGTGCCTGGAGCCGACTTGCGAGCTCCTACAATGAGCAGTTCTTC. This chain joins TRBV30 and TRBJ2-1; D call uncertain. Germline V gene data show CDR1 as GTSNPN and CDR2 as SVGIG (reference sequence). V lost 3 bases and J 0 bases, leaving 12 bases between the germline ends. This CDR3 has 15 residues.

This clone came up once. The rearrangement joins TRBV5-1 to TRBJ2-5; 8 positions agree with TRBD1. Germline V gives CDR1 SGHRS, CDR2 YFSETQ. Trimming removed 4 bases from V and 3 bases from J; junction bases left unmatched: 11. The CDR3 spans 16 residues. The CDR3 protein is CASSRHTGTGKETQYF. CDR3 DNA: TGCGCCAGCAGCCGACATACCGGGACAGGAAAAGAGACCCAGTACTTC.

This chain links TRBV2 with TRBJ1-5, with a possible D match to TRBD1 (6 bases). This CDR3 has 15 residues. Trimming took off 4 bases at V and 3 bases at J, with 13 bases between the two ends. The germline V gene has CDR1 SNHLY and CDR2 FYNNEI. CDR3 sequence (DNA): TGTGCCAGCAGTGCGGACAGTGGCTTCAATCAGCCCCAGCATTTT. This sequence encodes CASSADSGFNQPQHF.

V gene TRBV6-5 combines with J gene TRBJ2-3; D may be TRBD2 (7 bases). Germline CDR1 and CDR2: MNHEY and SVGAGI. Trimming stripped 10 bases from V and 0 bases from J, with 17 bases between. This CDR3 comprises 15 residues. The CDR3 region has the DNA TGTGCCACCCAAAGTAGGGGGGGAAGCACAGATACGCAGTATTTT. Translated, it gives CATQSRGGSTDTQYF.